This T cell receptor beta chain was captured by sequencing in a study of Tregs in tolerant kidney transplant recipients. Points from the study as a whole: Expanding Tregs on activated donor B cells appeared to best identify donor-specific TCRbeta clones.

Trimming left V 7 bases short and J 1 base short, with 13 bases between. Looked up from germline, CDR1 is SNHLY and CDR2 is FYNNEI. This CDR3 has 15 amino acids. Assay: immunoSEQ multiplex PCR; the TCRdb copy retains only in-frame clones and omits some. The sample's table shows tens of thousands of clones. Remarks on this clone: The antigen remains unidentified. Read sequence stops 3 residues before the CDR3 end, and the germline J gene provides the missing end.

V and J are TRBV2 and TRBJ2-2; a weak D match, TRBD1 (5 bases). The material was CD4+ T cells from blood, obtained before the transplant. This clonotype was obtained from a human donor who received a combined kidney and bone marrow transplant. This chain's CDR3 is CASTQNQGNTGELFF. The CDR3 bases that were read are TGTGCCAGCACCCAGAACCAGGGGAACACCGGGGAG. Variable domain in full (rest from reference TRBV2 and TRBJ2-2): EPEVTQTPSHQVTQMGQEVILRCVPISNHLYFYWYRQILGQKVEFLVSFYNNEISEKSEIFDDQFSVERPDGSNFTLKIRSTKLEDSAMYFCASTQNQGNTGELFFGEGSRLTVL.